The clone carrying this T cell receptor (beta chain) has a handful of counts. The RNA input was 0.5 to 1 ug, and it was reverse transcribed with random hexamers. TCRdb re-analysed the immunoSEQ multiplex PCR reads in MiXCR, keeping a single row per CDR3 protein. The data contain around 80,000 distinct CDR3 sequences, roughly 90% of them singletons. The sample originates from a study of CD8 T cells in Susac syndrome. CDR3 length: 16 residues. Germline V lookup: CDR1 PRHDT, CDR2 FYEKMQ (reference sequence). After removal of 4 bases from V and 7 bases from J, the junction contained 16 bases not matched to a gene.

Sequenced sample: CD8+ T cells from PBMCs. This chain links TRBV13 with TRBJ2-7; 7 nucleotides agree with TRBD2. The TCR comes from a human donor with multiple sclerosis. The CDR3 loop reads CASSSLRGGRSEEQYF. In DNA form, the CDR3 reads TGTGCCAGCAGCTCCCTTCGGGGCGGGAGATCGGAGGAGCAGTACTTC.